This entry describes one T cell receptor beta chain. Its cognate antigen is unknown. The entry originates in a study of shared clonotypes between healthy human individuals. Study context: The plates for each donor numbered three CD4 naive, three CD4 memory, two CD8 naive and one CD8 memory. Study conclusions and caveats: Between a handful of donors, naive CD4 clonotypes were shared at a level of about 5%. Blood was the sole source, and tissue repertoires probably differ.

The J segment lost 4 bases and the V segment lost 2 bases, leaving 10 bases of the junction unmatched. The CDR3 consists of 17 residues. Authors' processing steps: Junction-only immunoSEQ data arrived without quality scores, meaning filtering differed. Profiling relied on immunoSEQ multiplex PCR, and the TCRdb table lists in-frame clones only, not all of them. That table gives V, J and clone size, and the DNA gave D and trimming. Of approximately 650,000 clones listed, nearly 97% were seen once; the top ten hold 0.11%. Selected positively for CCR7 and CD45RO-negative, naive CD8 cells excluded terminally differentiated effector memory CD45RA+ cells.

Input material: naive CD8+ T cells sorted from blood. This chain connects TRBV23-1 to TRBJ1-1; TRBD1 agrees at 10 bases. TRBV23-1 is identified as an open reading frame with a role that is uncertain. This TCR was sampled from a woman between 25 and 40 years old in good health. Written as DNA, the CDR3 is TGCGCCAGCAGTCAAAGGGGGACAGGGGATGTAGGCACTGAAGCTTTCTTT. As protein: CASSQRGTGDVGTEAFF.